This T cell receptor beta chain came from a study of blood T cell repertoires in COVID-19. CDR3 length equals 13 residues. Deletions cut 4 bases from V and 2 bases from J, with 10 bases between. The germline V gene encodes CDR1 SGHDT and CDR2 YYEEEE. Per the study methods: Quantification of nucleated cells was approximated via reference gene primer amplification. TCRdb's table, derived via immunoSEQ multiplex PCR, lists solely in-frame clones and lacks some. V, J and clone size derive from that table, while D and trimming were established from the DNA sequence. The table has some 260,000 clones, approximately 88% seen once; the top ten hold approximately 0.7%.

This receptor was taken from a human donor in a cohort sampled during active COVID-19. The chain carries TRBV5-6 and TRBJ2-7; possible D gene TRBD1, 6 bases. The sample comprised peripheral blood. DNA of the CDR3: TGTGCCAGCAGCATACAGGGAACCTACGAGCAGTACTTC. It specifies CASSIQGTYEQYF.